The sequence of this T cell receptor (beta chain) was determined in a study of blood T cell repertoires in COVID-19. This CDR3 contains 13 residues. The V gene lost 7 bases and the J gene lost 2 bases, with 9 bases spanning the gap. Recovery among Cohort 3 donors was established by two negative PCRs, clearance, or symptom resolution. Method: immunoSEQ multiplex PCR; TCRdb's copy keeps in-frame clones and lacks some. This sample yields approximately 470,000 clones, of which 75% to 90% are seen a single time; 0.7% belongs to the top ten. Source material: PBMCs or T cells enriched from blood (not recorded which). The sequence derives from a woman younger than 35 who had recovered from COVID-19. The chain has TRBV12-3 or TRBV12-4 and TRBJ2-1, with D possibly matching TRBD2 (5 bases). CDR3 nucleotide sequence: TGTGCCAGCACCAGGAGGCCCTACAATGAGCAGTTCTTC. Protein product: CASTRRPYNEQFF.